The clone carrying this T cell receptor beta chain has a handful of counts. Its antigen is currently unknown. The data derive from a study of vaccination effects on CD4 cells after COVID-19. Generated by immunoSEQ multiplex PCR, the TCRdb table keeps only in-frame clones and is missing some. The sample consists of around 69,000 clones, about 74% of them appearing once. Before sequencing took place, the ViraFEST assay used viral peptide pools to expand antigen-specific CD4+ T cells. A 10-day culture period preceded the isolation of CD4+ T cells. Participants each got two BNT162b2 or mRNA-1273 vaccine doses. The clonotype originates from a human donor who received a COVID-19 vaccine. Material: CD4+ T cells from PBMCs cultured with HCoV-229E spike peptides, obtained after COVID-19 vaccination.

As DNA, the CDR3 is TGTGCCAGCAGTTCGTCTCAGGGGGGGCAGGGCTATGGCTACACCTTC. The encoded protein is CASSSSQGGQGYGYTF. The rearrangement links TRBV28 to TRBJ1-2; 7 bases are shared with TRBD1. CDR1 and CDR2 (germline): MDHEN, SYDVKM. This CDR3 spans 16 amino acids. Losses at the gene ends were 4 bases for V and 4 bases for J; bases not matched to a gene: 12.